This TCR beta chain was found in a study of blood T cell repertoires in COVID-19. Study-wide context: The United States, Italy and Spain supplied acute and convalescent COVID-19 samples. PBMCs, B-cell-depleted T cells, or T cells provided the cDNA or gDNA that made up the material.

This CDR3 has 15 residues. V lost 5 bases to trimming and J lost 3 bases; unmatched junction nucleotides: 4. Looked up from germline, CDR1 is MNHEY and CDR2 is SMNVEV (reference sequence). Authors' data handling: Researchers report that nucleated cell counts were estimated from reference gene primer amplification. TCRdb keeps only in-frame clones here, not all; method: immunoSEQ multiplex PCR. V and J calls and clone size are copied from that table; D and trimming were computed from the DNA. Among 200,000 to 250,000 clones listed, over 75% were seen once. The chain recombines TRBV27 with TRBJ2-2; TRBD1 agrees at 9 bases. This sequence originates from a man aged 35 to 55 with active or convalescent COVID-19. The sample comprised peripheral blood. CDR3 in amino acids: CASSVTGGDTGELFF. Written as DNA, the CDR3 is TGTGCCAGCAGTGTAACAGGGGGCGACACCGGGGAGCTGTTTTTT.